This TCR beta chain emerged from a study of T cells in Graves' hyperthyroidism and ophthalmopathy. Whole-study context: Any treatment followed the collection of peripheral blood at initial diagnosis.

Findings of the study overall: Peripheral blood also featured most of the thyroid clonotypes expanded above 0.001.

RNA transcripts provided the source from which TCR beta CDR3 regions were amplified. Primed by the HTBI set, a first-round RT-PCR was run on the TCR CDR3. Using its own MiXCR run on the multiplex PCR reads, TCRdb lists one record per CDR3 protein. The sample lists a few hundred thousand distinct CDR3 sequences; about a sixth were seen once. Thyroid ultrasound, orbital computed tomography, clinical symptoms, and serum thyroxine and TRAb underpinned diagnoses. It was 8 to 10 ml of fresh peripheral blood that supplied the PBMCs. Germline lookup yields CDR1 SGHRS and CDR2 YFSETQ. CDR3 length: 14 amino acids. The V gene lost 1 base and the J gene lost 1 base, with 8 bases spanning the gap. Notes on this clonotype: Its antigen remains unknown. This sequence may be a read error, since a much larger clone differs from it by one base. A read error is likely, as this CDR3 ends without the conserved phenylalanine or tryptophan.

Sequencing was carried out using blood. The chain employs TRBV5-1 and TRBJ1-1, with D unclear. This clonotype was sampled from a woman aged 40 to 49 with Graves' ophthalmopathy. CDR3 nucleotides: TGCGCCAGCAGCTTGCTTCCGAGGAACACTGAAGCTTTCCTT. It encodes CASSLLPRNTEAFL.